This T cell receptor beta chain was profiled in a study of CD8+CD57+ T cells in acquired aplastic anemia. At the level of the study: Mean yield of DNA from sorted CD4+ and CD8+ cells was around 3 ug. Study results and caveats: Shared by patients and controls, twenty-nine CD8+ CDR3s were abundant in patients.

Patients picked for sequencing had shown CD8+CD57+ cell expansion detected by flow cytometry. Severe acquired aplastic anemia affected all patients. Blood was sampled before the patients had received any therapy. According to the study, genomic DNA was the template for TCR beta VDJ and CDR3 profiling. MiXCR was run by TCRdb on the reads, yielding one entry per CDR3 protein. Among a few hundred thousand distinct CDR3 sequences listed, roughly 53% were seen once. Germline V gene data show CDR1 as MGHDK and CDR2 as SYGVNS. V was clipped by 0 bases and J by 0 bases, with 10 bases between them. The CDR3 has 16 residues. Of note for this clonotype: What it recognizes is unknown.

The rearrangement links TRBV25-1 to TRBJ2-3; D possibly matches TRBD1 or TRBD2 (6 bases each). The TCR originated in a human donor with aplastic anemia. Sequencing was carried out using sorted CD4+, CD8+, or CD8+CD57+ T cells (not recorded which) from PBMCs. CDR3 sequence: CASSEYRGGSTDTQYF. For the CDR3, the DNA is TGTGCCAGCAGTGAATATCGAGGGGGGAGCACAGATACGCAGTATTTT. Filled out from reference TRBV25-1 and TRBJ2-3, the complete variable domain reads EADIYQTPRYLVIGTGKKITLECSQTMGHDKMYWYQQDPGMELHLIHYSYGVNSTEKGDLSSESTVSRIRTEHFPLTLESARPSHTSQYLCASSEYRGGSTDTQYFGPGTRLTVL.